This is a list of T cell receptor beta chains from one sample in a study of human T cells and chemical hapten exposure. TCRdb reprocessed the RACE reads via MiXCR and lists one record per CDR3 protein. Seen here are about 250,000 distinct CDR3 sequences, 7.7% observed once, and the top ten hold 1.2%. The sample consisted of whole blood, taken in connection with sensitization to the hapten diphenylcyclopropenone (DPC). The receptors shown here come from a man in his late teens or twenties with alopecia areata. Some clones in this sample may be carry-over from other donors' samples. CDR3s leave out the opening cysteine and the closing phenylalanine or tryptophan. Each record gives: J gene, V gene, CDR3 length, CDR3 protein.

j_gene: TRBJ1-6; v_gene: TRBV7-2; len: 14; CDR3aa: ASSARPRVDNSPLH
j_gene: TRBJ2-3; v_gene: TRBV6-5; len: 16; CDR3aa: ASSRRQAVGASTDTQY
j_gene: TRBJ2-1; v_gene: TRBV5-1; len: 14; CDR3aa: ASSKTGIGSYNEQF
j_gene: TRBJ2-5; v_gene: TRBV6-2/TRBV6-3; len: 13; CDR3aa: ASSRLQAAGETQY
j_gene: TRBJ2-5; v_gene: TRBV11-2; len: 10; CDR3aa: ASTSLLETQY
j_gene: TRBJ2-7; v_gene: TRBV20-1; len: 11; CDR3aa: SARFIGVYEQY
j_gene: TRBJ2-3; v_gene: TRBV29-1; len: 13; CDR3aa: SVVTGDLSTDTQY
j_gene: TRBJ2-3; v_gene: TRBV5-1; len: 13; CDR3aa: ASSAGDTSTDTQY
j_gene: TRBJ1-1; v_gene: TRBV6-2/TRBV6-3; len: 10; CDR3aa: ASSSGLHEAF
j_gene: TRBJ2-1; v_gene: TRBV5-1; len: 13; CDR3aa: ASSEGLAGGIEQF
j_gene: TRBJ1-1; v_gene: TRBV29-1; len: 10; CDR3aa: SVEDVNTEAF
j_gene: TRBJ2-4; v_gene: TRBV11-3; len: 11; CDR3aa: ASSLDQGNIQY
j_gene: TRBJ2-3; v_gene: TRBV10-3; len: 13; CDR3aa: AISDPQGGKDTQY
j_gene: TRBJ2-3; v_gene: TRBV7-2; len: 15; CDR3aa: ASSFGLAGGSEDTQY
j_gene: TRBJ1-5; v_gene: TRBV7-9; len: 14; CDR3aa: ASSSHYQGPNQPQH
j_gene: TRBJ1-3; v_gene: TRBV6-5; len: 13; CDR3aa: ASSYSRSSGNTIY
j_gene: TRBJ1-6; v_gene: TRBV27; len: 9; CDR3aa: ASRLGGQWY
j_gene: TRBJ2-7; v_gene: TRBV9; len: 12; CDR3aa: ASSVGPGAYEQY
j_gene: TRBJ2-7; v_gene: TRBV20-1; len: 12; CDR3aa: SASDREDRYEQY
j_gene: TRBJ1-1; v_gene: TRBV6-1; len: 11; CDR3aa: ASSARTVSEAF